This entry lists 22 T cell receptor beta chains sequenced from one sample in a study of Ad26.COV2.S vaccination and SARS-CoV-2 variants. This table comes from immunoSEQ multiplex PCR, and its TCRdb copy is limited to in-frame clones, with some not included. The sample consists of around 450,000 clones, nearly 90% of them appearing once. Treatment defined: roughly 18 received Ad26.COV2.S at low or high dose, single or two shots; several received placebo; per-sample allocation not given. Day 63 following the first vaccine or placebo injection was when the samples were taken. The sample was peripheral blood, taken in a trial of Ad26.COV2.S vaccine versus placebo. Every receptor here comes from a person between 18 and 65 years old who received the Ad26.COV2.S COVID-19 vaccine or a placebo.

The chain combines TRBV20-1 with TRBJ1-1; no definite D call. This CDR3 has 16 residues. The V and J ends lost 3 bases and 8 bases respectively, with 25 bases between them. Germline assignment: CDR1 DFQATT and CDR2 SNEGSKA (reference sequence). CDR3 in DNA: TGCAGTGCTAGTCCTTTATCGTGGGAGCCGAGTCTAGAAGCTTTCTTT. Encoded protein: CSASPLSWEPSLEAFF.

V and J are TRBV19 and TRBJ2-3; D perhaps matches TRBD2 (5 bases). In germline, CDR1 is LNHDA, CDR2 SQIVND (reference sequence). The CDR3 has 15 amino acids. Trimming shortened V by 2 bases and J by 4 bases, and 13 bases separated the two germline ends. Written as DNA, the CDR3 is TGTGCCAGTAGTATATTGCTGGGAGTGCCAGATACGCAGTATTTT. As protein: CASSILLGVPDTQYF.

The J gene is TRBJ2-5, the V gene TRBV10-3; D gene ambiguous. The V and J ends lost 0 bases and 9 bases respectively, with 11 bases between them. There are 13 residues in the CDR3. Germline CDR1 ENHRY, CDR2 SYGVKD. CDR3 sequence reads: CAISESRLTSQYF. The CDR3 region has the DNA TGTGCCATCAGTGAGTCGAGGTTGACATCCCAGTACTTC.

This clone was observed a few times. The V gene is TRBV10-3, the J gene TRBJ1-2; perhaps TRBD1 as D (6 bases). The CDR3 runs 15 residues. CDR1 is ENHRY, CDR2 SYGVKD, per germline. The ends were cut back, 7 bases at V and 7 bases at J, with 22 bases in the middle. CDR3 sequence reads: CAITGGYAGAGGYTF. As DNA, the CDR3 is TGTGCCATCACCGGCGGTTATGCAGGGGCTGGTGGCTACACCTTC.

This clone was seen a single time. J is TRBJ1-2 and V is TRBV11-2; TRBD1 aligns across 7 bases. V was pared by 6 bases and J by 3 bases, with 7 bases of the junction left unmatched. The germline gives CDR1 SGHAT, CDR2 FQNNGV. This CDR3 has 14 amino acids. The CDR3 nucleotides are TGTGCCAGCAGTTTAAGGGGGCCGGACTATGGCTACACCTTC. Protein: CASSLRGPDYGYTF.

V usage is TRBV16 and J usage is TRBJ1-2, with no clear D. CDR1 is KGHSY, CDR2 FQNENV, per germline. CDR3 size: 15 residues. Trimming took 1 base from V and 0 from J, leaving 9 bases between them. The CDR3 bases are TGTGCCAGCAGCCAATGGCAATTAGCTAACTATGGCTACACCTTC. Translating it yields CASSQWQLANYGYTF.

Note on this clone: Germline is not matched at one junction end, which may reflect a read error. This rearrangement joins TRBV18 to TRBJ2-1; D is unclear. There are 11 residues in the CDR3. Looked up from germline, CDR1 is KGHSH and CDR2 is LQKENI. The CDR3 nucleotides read TGTGCCAGCTCACCCTCCCCCCGCCCAGTCTTC. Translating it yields CASSPSPRPVF.

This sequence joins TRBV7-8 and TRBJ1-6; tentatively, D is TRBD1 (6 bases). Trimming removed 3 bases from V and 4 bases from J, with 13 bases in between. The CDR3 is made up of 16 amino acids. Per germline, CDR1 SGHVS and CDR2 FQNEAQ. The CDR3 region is CASSFRTGQYNSPLHF. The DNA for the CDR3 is TGTGCCAGCAGCTTTAGAACAGGGCAGTATAATTCACCCCTCCACTTT.

The CDR3 sequence is CASSLLIGEGDPNTEAFF. CDR3 sequence (DNA): TGTGCCAGCAGCTTATTAATTGGGGAGGGGGATCCAAACACTGAAGCTTTCTTT. V usage is TRBV7-8 and J usage is TRBJ1-1; the D gene is possibly TRBD1 (6 bases). The CDR3 is 18 residues long. Trimming pared 2 bases from V and 2 bases from J, leaving 21 bases between. The germline gives CDR1 SGHVS, CDR2 FQNEAQ.

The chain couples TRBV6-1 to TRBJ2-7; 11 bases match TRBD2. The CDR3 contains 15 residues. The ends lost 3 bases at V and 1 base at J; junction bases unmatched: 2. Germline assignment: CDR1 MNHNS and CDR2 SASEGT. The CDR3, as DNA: TGTGCCAGCAGTGAGGGACTAGCGGTTTCCTACGAGCAGTACGTC. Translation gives CASSEGLAVSYEQYV.

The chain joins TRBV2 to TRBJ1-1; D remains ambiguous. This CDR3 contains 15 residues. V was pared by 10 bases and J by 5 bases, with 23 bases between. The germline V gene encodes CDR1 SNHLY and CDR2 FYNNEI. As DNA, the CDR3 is TGTGCCAACCCGAAAAGCGCGGTGGTTCGGACTGAAGCTTTCTTT. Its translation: CANPKSAVVRTEAFF.

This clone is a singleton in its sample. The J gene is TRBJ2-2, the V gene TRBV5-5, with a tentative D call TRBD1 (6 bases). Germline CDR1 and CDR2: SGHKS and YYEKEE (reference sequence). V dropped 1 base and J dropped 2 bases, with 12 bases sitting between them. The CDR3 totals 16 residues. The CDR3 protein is CASSLRYRANTGELFF. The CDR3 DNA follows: TGTGCCAGCAGCTTGAGGTACAGGGCCAACACCGGGGAGCTGTTTTTT.

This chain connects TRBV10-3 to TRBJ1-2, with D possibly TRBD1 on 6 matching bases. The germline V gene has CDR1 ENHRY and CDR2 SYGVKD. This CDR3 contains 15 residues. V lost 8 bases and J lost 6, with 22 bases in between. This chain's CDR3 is CAIPTGGITTNGYTF. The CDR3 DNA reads TGTGCCATCCCCACTGGGGGCATAACTACAAATGGCTACACCTTC.

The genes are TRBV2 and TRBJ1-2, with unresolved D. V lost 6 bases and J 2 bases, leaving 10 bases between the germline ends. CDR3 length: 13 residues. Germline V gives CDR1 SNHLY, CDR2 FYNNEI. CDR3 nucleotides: TGTGCCAGCAGATTTGGACGGAACTATGGCTACACCTTC. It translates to CASRFGRNYGYTF.

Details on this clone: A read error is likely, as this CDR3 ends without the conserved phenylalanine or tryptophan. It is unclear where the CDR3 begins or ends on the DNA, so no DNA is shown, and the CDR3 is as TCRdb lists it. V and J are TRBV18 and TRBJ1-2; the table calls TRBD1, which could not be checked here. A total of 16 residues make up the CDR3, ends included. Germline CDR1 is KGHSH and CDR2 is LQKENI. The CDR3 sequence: CASSPDLRTGLPTPVV.

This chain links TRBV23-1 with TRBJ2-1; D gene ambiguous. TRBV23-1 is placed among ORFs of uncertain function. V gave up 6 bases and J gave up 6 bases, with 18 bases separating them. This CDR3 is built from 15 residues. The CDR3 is CASSRSRSVLNEQFF. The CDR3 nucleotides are TGCGCCAGCAGCCGGAGCCGTAGTGTCCTCAATGAGCAGTTCTTC.

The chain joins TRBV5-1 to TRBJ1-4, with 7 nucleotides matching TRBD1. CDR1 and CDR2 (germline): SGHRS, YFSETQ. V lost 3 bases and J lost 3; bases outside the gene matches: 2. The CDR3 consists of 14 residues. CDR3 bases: TGCGCCAGCAGCTCCGGGACAGCTAATGAAAAACTGTTTTTT. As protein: CASSSGTANEKLFF.

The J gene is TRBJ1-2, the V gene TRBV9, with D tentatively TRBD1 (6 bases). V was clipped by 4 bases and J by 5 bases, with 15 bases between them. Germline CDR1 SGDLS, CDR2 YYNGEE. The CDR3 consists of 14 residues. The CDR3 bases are TGTGCCAGCAGCATACAGGGTAGTCCTTATGGCTACACCTTC. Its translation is CASSIQGSPYGYTF.

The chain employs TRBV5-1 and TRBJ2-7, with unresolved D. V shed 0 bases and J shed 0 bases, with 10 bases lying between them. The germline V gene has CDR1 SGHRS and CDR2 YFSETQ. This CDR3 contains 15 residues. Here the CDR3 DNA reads TGCGCCAGCAGCTTGGAAAATTTAGCCTCCTACGAGCAGTACTTC. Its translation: CASSLENLASYEQYF.

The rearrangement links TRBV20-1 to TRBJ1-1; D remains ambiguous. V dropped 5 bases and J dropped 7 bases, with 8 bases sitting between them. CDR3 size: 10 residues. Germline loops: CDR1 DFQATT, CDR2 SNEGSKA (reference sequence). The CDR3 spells CSARSGEAFF. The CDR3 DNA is TGCAGTGCTCGATCAGGTGAAGCTTTCTTT.

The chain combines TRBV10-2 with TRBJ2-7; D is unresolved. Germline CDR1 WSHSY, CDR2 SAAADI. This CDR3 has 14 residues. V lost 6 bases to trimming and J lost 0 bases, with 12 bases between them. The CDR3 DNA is TGCGCCAGCAGGACCAACAGTATCTCCTACGAGCAGTACGTC. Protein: CASRTNSISYEQYV.

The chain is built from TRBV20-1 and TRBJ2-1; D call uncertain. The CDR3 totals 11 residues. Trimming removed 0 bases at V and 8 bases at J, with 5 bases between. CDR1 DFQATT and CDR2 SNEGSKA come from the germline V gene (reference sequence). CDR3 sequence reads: CSARDSYEQFF. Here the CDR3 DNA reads TGCAGTGCTAGAGATTCGTATGAGCAGTTCTTC.